Each of the 22 T cell receptor beta chains below was sequenced from the same sample in a study of T cell responses to AZD1222 COVID-19 vaccine. The assay was immunoSEQ multiplex PCR, and TCRdb's table has in-frame clones only and misses some. Here the sample spans 45,000 to 65,000 clones, approximately 80% being singletons. The sample in question was peripheral blood, obtained 28 days after the second AZD1222 dose. The receptors derive from an adult who received the AZD1222 COVID-19 vaccine.

V gene TRBV24-1 combines with J gene TRBJ1-4; D unresolved. Germline V gene lookup returns CDR1 KGHDR and CDR2 SFDVKD. The CDR3 extends over 15 amino acids. Trimming cost V 2 bases and J 4 bases, with 10 bases left between them. CDR3 sequence reads: CATSDSGGFNEKLFF. CDR3 coding DNA: TGTGCCACCAGTGATTCGGGCGGATTTAATGAAAAACTGTTTTTT.

V gene TRBV20-1 combines with J gene TRBJ2-1; unclear D gene. This CDR3 has 11 amino acids. The germline V gene has CDR1 DFQATT and CDR2 SNEGSKA (reference sequence). The ends were cut back, 6 bases at V and 7 bases at J, with 10 bases in the middle. The CDR3 DNA reads TGCAGTGCAAGACGAGCTAATGAGCAGTTCTTC. It yields the protein CSARRANEQFF.

The chain uses TRBV12-3 or TRBV12-4 and TRBJ2-1, with 10 bases matching TRBD2. The CDR3 is 12 amino acids. V lost 5 bases, J lost 13 bases, and 5 bases stayed unmatched. The CDR3 loop reads CASSPQREGQFF. The CDR3 DNA reads as TGTGCCAGCAGTCCCCAGCGGGAGGGACAGTTCTTC.

This clone was counted between two and nine times. This rearrangement joins TRBV7-9 to TRBJ1-2; 9 bases are a match to TRBD1. Trimming at V came to 5 bases and at J to 5 bases, leaving 3 bases not matched to a gene. CDR3 length: 13 residues. Looked up from germline, CDR1 is SEHNR and CDR2 is FQNEAQ (reference sequence). The CDR3 sequence is CASSGGTGYGYTF. The CDR3 DNA reads as TGTGCCAGCAGCGGCGGGACAGGGTATGGCTACACCTTC.

In this sample, this clone turned up once. The chain carries TRBV5-4 and TRBJ1-4, with TRBD1 as a possible D gene (6 bases). CDR3 length: 16 amino acids. In germline, CDR1 is SGHNT, CDR2 YYREEE (reference sequence). Between the trimmed V and J ends, which lost 4 bases and 3 bases, there was a span of 16 bases. Here the CDR3 reads CASSVKTGQSNEKLFF. CDR3 bases: TGTGCCAGCAGCGTGAAAACAGGGCAGTCTAATGAAAAACTGTTTTTT.

V usage is TRBV7-2 and J usage is TRBJ2-2; D is tentatively TRBD1 or TRBD2 (6 bases each). There are 15 residues in the CDR3. Germline values: CDR1 SGHTA, CDR2 FQGNSA. The ends were cut back, 4 bases at V and 4 bases at J, with 13 bases in the middle. The CDR3 sequence is CASSSLGGRTGELFF. In DNA, the CDR3 is TGTGCCAGCAGCTCACTCGGGGGCCGCACCGGGGAGCTGTTTTTT.

The chain couples TRBV6-5 to TRBJ1-2; D gene ambiguous. Looked up from germline, CDR1 is MNHEY and CDR2 is SVGAGI. V lost 4 bases and J 3 bases, leaving 12 bases between the germline ends. The CDR3 has 14 amino acids. CDR3 DNA: TGTGCCAGCAGTTCCATGGGAGTCGACTATGGCTACACCTTC. Its protein is CASSSMGVDYGYTF.

The J gene is TRBJ1-3, the V gene TRBV14; D is unresolved. V lost 0 bases and J 2 bases, leaving 17 bases between the germline ends. The length of the CDR3 is 18 residues. Germline CDR1 and CDR2: SGHDN and FVKESK. In DNA, the CDR3 is TGTGCCAGCAGCCAAGATTCGTCGGGCCCCAGAACTGGAAACACCATATATTTT. This encodes CASSQDSSGPRTGNTIYF.

The chain links TRBV9 to TRBJ1-1, with TRBD1 as a possible D gene (6 bases). The germline V gene encodes CDR1 SGDLS and CDR2 YYNGEE. The CDR3 has 14 residues. V was clipped by 4 bases and J by 4 bases, with 14 bases between them. CDR3 in amino acids: CASSLQGWATEAFF. In nucleotides, the CDR3 is TGTGCCAGCAGCTTACAGGGCTGGGCCACTGAAGCTTTCTTT. The full variable domain, with the rest looked up from reference TRBV9 and TRBJ1-1, is DSGVTQTPKHLITATGQRVTLRCSPRSGDLSVYWYQQSLDQGLQFLIQYYNGEERAKGNILERFSAQQFPDLHSELNLSSLELGDSALYFCASSLQGWATEAFFGQGTRLTVV.

CDR3 sequence: CASSTTQRDKAFF. CDR3 sequence (DNA): TGCGCCAGCAGCACAACCCAAAGGGACAAAGCTTTCTTT. This chain joins TRBV5-1 and TRBJ1-1, with a weak D call TRBD1 (6 bases). The V end was cut by 4 bases, the J end by 9 bases, with 16 bases between. The CDR3 has 13 amino acids. CDR1 and CDR2 (germline): SGHRS, YFSETQ.

The chain uses TRBV20-1 and TRBJ2-5, with a weak D call TRBD2 (5 bases). The V end lost 6 bases, the J end lost 12 bases, and 14 bases lay between the germline ends. Germline V gene sequence: CDR1 DFQATT, CDR2 SNEGSKA (reference sequence). The CDR3 has 10 amino acids. CDR3 sequence reads: CSAQDSLEYF. The CDR3 coding sequence is TGCAGTGCCCAGGACTCTTTAGAGTACTTC.

The CDR3 sequence: CASSIGAGGDTQYF. CDR3 DNA: TGTGCCAGTAGTATAGGCGCAGGGGGAGATACGCAGTATTTT. The chain employs TRBV19 and TRBJ2-3, with 7 bases matching TRBD1. Germline lookup yields CDR1 LNHDA and CDR2 SQIVND (reference sequence). Trimming took 1 base from V and 5 from J; bases not matched to a gene: 3. The CDR3 runs 14 residues.

The rearrangement links TRBV7-6 to TRBJ2-7; D not certain. The CDR3 has 16 amino acids. Germline assignment: CDR1 SGHVS and CDR2 FNYEAQ. Trimming stripped 0 bases from V and 0 bases from J, with 12 bases between. As DNA, the CDR3 is TGTGCCAGCAGCTTAGCCGCGTCGGGCAACTCCTACGAGCAGTACTTC. It encodes CASSLAASGNSYEQYF.

This chain links TRBV28 with TRBJ1-2; D unclear. The germline V gene has CDR1 MDHEN and CDR2 SYDVKM. CDR3 length: 13 amino acids. Trimming removed 5 bases from V and 5 bases from J, with 12 bases in between. The CDR3 DNA follows: TGTGCCAGCAGTCCAGCGGGGTGGTATGGCTACACCTTC. Its protein product is CASSPAGWYGYTF.

The chain uses TRBV7-2 and TRBJ1-5; D remains ambiguous. The CDR3 consists of 16 residues. Per germline, CDR1 SGHTA and CDR2 FQGNSA. Trimming cost V 1 base and J 1 base, with 11 bases left between them. As DNA, the CDR3 is TGTGCCAGCAGCTTAGAAGGCGGACTGAGCAATCAGCCCCAGCATTTT. This sequence encodes CASSLEGGLSNQPQHF.

The J gene is TRBJ2-1, the V gene TRBV6-5, with 7 bases lining up with TRBD1. This CDR3 spans 14 amino acids. Unmatched junction bases numbered 10, after V lost 8 bases and J lost 6 bases. Germline loops: CDR1 MNHEY, CDR2 SVGAGI. The CDR3 region has the DNA TGTGCCAGCGTACGGGACAGAGGAGCCAATGAGCAGTTCTTC. Residues: CASVRDRGANEQFF.

V usage is TRBV7-9 and J usage is TRBJ2-3; D not certain. From germline, CDR1 is SEHNR and CDR2 FQNEAQ (reference sequence). The CDR3 runs to 16 residues. Deletions cut 5 bases from V and 2 bases from J, with 17 bases between. DNA of the CDR3: TGTGCCAGCAGCATCGCCCTGGCGGCTACCACAGATACGCAGTATTTT. Its translation: CASSIALAATTDTQYF.

The V gene is TRBV28, the J gene TRBJ1-3, with TRBD1 matching over 7 bases. CDR1 and CDR2 from the germline V gene are MDHEN and SYDVKM. The CDR3 contains 14 residues. Losses at the gene ends were 6 bases for V and 3 bases for J; bases not matched to a gene: 5. The CDR3: CASRTHRGGNTIYF. The CDR3 DNA follows: TGTGCCAGCAGGACCCACAGGGGTGGAAACACCATATATTTT.

The chain has TRBV9 and TRBJ1-1, with D unclear. The germline CDR1 and CDR2 sequences are SGDLS and YYNGEE. V was cut by 0 bases and J by 0 bases, with 9 bases left in between. CDR3 length equals 15 residues. CDR3 bases: TGTGCCAGCAGCGTAGCGACGGGGATGAACACTGAAGCTTTCTTT. This translates into CASSVATGMNTEAFF.

This clone was seen only a few times. The chain carries TRBV29-1 and TRBJ2-1, with D possibly TRBD2 on 6 matching bases. V lost 7 bases and J 6 bases, leaving 22 bases between the germline ends. The CDR3 length is 15 residues. Germline V lookup: CDR1 SQVTM, CDR2 ANQGSEA. Here the CDR3 DNA reads TGCAGCGCTGGGGGGAACTCCCTCTTGGGCAATGAGCAGTTCTTC. Its translation is CSAGGNSLLGNEQFF.

The chain employs TRBV30 and TRBJ1-4; no clear D. Germline loops: CDR1 GTSNPN, CDR2 SVGIG (reference sequence). This CDR3 spans 15 amino acids. Trimming removed 2 bases from V and 0 bases from J, with 10 bases in between. The CDR3 is CAWSQGITTNEKLFF. DNA for the CDR3: TGTGCCTGGAGTCAAGGGATAACAACTAATGAAAAACTGTTTTTT. The entire variable domain, with the rest obtained from reference TRBV30 and TRBJ1-4, is as follows: SQTIHQWPATLVQPVGSPLSLECTVEGTSNPNLYWYRQAAGRGLQLLFYSVGIGQISSEVPQNLSASRPQDRQFILSSKKLLLSDSGFYLCAWSQGITTNEKLFFGSGTQLSVL.

The chain carries TRBV3-1 (or the pseudogene TRBV3-2) and TRBJ1-1, with D perhaps matching TRBD1 (6 bases). The V and J ends lost 0 bases and 3 bases respectively, with 17 bases between them. The CDR3 is 17 residues long. Germline V gene sequence: CDR1 LGHDT, CDR2 YNNKEL (reference sequence). CDR3 in amino acids: CASSQDSTGSLYTEAFF. CDR3 in DNA: TGTGCCAGCAGCCAAGATTCAACAGGGTCCCTTTACACTGAAGCTTTCTTT.